This TCR beta chain is from a study of blood T cell repertoires in COVID-19. Study as a whole: Sources were T cells, B-cell-depleted T cells, or PBMCs; the material itself was cDNA or gDNA.

Per the authors' pipeline: Amplification of reference gene primers was used by the study to estimate nucleated cell counts. Sequencing used immunoSEQ multiplex PCR; TCRdb keeps in-frame clones, though not all of them. V and J calls and clone size follow that table, whereas D and trimming were derived from the DNA. The table records roughly 76,000 clones, 75% of them present only once. V lost 4 bases to trimming and J lost 5 bases; unmatched junction nucleotides: 11. CDR1 LNHDA and CDR2 SQIVND come from the germline V gene (reference sequence). The CDR3 sequence is 16 residues long. The TCR sequence derives from a man aged 65 to 85 with acute or convalescent COVID-19. The chain has TRBV19 and TRBJ2-1, with 7 bases aligning to TRBD2. The material sequenced was peripheral blood. The CDR3 here is CASSTGLGRKDNEQFF. The CDR3 DNA sequence: TGTGCCAGTAGTACCGGACTAGGAAGGAAGGACAATGAGCAGTTCTTC. Full variable domain (missing parts from reference TRBV19 and TRBJ2-1): DGGITQSPKYLFRKEGQNVTLSCEQNLNHDAMYWYRQDPGQGLRLIYYSQIVNDFQKGDIAEGYSVSREKKESFPLTVTSAQKNPTAFYLCASSTGLGRKDNEQFFGPGTRLTVL.